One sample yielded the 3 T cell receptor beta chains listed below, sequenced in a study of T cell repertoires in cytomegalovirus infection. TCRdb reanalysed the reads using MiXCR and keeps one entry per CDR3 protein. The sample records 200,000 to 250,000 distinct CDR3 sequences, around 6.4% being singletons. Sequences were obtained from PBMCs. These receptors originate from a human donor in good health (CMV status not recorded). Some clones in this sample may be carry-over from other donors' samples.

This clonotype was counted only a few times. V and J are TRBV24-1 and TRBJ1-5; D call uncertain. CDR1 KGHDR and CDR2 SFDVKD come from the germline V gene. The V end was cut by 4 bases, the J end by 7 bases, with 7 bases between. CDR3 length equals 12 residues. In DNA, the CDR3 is TGTGCCACCAGTGAGGCTGGCCAGCCCCAGCATTTT. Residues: CATSEAGQPQHF.

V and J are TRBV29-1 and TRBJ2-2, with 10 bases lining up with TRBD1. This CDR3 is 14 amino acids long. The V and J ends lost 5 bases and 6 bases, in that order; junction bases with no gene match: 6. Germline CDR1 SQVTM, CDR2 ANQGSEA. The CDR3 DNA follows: TGCAGCGTTCTGAGACAGGGGGCGCCCGGGGAGCTGTTTTTT. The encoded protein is CSVLRQGAPGELFF.

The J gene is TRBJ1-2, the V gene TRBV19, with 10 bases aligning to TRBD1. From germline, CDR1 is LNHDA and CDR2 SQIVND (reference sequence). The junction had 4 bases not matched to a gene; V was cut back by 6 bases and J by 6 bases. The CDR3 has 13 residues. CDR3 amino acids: CASRPTGGDGYTF. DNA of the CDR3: TGTGCCAGTAGGCCGACAGGGGGCGATGGCTACACCTTC.